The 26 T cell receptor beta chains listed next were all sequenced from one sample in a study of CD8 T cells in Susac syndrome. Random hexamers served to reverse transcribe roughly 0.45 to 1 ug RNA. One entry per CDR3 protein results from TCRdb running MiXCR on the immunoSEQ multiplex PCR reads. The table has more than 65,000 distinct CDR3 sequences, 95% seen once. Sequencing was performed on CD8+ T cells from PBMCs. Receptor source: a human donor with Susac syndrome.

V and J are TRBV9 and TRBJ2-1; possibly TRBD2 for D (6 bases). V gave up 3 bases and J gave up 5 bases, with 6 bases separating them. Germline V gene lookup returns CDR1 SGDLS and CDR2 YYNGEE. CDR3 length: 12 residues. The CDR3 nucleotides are TGTGCCAGCAGCGGGGGGGACAATGAGCAGTTCTTC. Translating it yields CASSGGDNEQFF. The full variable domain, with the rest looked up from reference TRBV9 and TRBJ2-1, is DSGVTQTPKHLITATGQRVTLRCSPRSGDLSVYWYQQSLDQGLQFLIQYYNGEERAKGNILERFSAQQFPDLHSELNLSSLELGDSALYFCASSGGDNEQFFGPGTRLTVL.

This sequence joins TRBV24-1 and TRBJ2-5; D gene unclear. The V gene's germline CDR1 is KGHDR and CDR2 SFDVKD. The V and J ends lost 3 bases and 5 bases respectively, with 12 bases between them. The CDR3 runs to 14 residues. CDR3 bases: TGTGCCACCAGTGATGGTCCCACCTCGGAGACCCAGTACTTC. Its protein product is CATSDGPTSETQYF.

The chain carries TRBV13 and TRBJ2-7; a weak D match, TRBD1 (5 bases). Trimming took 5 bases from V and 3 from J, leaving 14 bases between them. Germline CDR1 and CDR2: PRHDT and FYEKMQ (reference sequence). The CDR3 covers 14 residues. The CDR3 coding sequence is TGTGCCAGCAGCCAGCAGGGTCCCCGCTACGAGCAGTACTTC. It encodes CASSQQGPRYEQYF.

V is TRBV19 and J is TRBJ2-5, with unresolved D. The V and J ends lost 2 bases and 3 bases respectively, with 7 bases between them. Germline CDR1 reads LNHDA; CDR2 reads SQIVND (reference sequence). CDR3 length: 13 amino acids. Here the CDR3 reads CASSIRGEETQYF. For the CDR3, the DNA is TGTGCCAGTAGTATACGTGGGGAAGAGACCCAGTACTTC.

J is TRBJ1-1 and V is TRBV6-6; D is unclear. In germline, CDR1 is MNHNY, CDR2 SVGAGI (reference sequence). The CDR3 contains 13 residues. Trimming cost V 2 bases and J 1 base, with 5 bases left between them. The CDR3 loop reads CASSYVENTEAFF. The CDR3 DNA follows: TGTGCCAGCAGTTACGTAGAGAACACTGAAGCTTTCTTT.

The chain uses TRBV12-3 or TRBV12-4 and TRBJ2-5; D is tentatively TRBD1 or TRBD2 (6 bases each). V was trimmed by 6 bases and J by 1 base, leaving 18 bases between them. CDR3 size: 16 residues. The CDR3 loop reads CASSPLGRDTQETQYF. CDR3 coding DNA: TGTGCCAGCAGCCCTCTTGGGCGGGACACCCAAGAGACCCAGTACTTC.

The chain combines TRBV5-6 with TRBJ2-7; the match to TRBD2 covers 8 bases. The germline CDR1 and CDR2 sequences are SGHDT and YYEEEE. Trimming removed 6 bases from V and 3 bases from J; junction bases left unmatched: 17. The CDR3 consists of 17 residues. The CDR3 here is CASTLAGGMGIYYEQYF. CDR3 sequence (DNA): TGTGCCAGCACCCTTGCGGGGGGTATGGGAATCTACTACGAGCAGTACTTC.

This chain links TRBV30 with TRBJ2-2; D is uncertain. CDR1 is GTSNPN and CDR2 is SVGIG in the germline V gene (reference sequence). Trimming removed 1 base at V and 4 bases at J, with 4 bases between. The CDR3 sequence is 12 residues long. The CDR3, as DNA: TGTGCCTGGAGTGAAACCACCGGGGAGCTGTTTTTT. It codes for CAWSETTGELFF. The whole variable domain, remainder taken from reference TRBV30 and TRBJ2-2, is SQTIHQWPATLVQPVGSPLSLECTVEGTSNPNLYWYRQAAGRGLQLLFYSVGIGQISSEVPQNLSASRPQDRQFILSSKKLLLSDSGFYLCAWSETTGELFFGEGSRLTVL.

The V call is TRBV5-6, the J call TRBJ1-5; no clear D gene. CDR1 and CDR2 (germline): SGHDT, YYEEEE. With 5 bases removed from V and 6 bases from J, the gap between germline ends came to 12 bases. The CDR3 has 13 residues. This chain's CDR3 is CASSLGGGQPQHF. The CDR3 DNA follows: TGTGCCAGCAGTCTGGGAGGTGGTCAGCCCCAGCATTTT.

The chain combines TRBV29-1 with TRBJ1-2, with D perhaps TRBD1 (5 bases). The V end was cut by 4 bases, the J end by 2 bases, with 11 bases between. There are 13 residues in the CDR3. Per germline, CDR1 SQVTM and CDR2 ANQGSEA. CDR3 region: CSVVGGNNYGYTF. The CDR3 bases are TGCAGCGTTGTCGGGGGAAACAACTATGGCTACACCTTC.

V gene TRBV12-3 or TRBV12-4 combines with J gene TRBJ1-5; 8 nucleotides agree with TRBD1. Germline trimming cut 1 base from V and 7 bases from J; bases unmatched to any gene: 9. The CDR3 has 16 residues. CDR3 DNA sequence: TGTGCCAGCAGTTTAGGGTTGCAGGGGGCCGAACAGCCCCAGCATTTT. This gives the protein CASSLGLQGAEQPQHF.

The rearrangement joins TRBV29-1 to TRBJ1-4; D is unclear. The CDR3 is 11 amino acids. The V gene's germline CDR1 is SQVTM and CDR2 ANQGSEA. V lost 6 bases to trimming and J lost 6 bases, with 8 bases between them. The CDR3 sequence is CSVGADEKLFF. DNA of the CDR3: TGCAGCGTGGGAGCGGATGAAAAACTGTTTTTT.

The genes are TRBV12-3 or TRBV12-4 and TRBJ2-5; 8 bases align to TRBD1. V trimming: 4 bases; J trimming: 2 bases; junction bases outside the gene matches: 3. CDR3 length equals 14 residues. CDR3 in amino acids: CASSSRDRQETQYF. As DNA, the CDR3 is TGTGCCAGCAGTTCCCGGGACAGGCAAGAGACCCAGTACTTC.

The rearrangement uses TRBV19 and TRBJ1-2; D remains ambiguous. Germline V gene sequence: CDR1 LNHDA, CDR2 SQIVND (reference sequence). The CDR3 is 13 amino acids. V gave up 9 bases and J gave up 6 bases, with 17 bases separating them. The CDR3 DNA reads TGTGCCAGCCGCCGGCCCTCCCGTGATGGCTACACCTTC. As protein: CASRRPSRDGYTF.

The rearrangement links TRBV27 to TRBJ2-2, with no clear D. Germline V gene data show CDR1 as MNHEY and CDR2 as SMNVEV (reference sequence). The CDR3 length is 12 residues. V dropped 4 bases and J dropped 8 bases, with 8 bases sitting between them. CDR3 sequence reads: CASSSIPGELFF. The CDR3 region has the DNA TGTGCCAGCAGTTCTATTCCTGGGGAGCTGTTTTTT.

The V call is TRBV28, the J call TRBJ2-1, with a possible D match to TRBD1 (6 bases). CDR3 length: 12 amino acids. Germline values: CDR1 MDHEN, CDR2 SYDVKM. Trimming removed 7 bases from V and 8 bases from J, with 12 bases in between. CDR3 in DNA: TGTGCCAGCACCCAGGACAGTTATGAGCAGTTCTTC. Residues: CASTQDSYEQFF.

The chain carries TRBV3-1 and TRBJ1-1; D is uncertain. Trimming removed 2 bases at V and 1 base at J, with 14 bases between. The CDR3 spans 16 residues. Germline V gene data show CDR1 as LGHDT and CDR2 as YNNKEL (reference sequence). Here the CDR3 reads CASSQFLGPANTEAFF. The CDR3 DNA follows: TGTGCCAGCAGCCAATTCTTAGGTCCCGCGAACACTGAAGCTTTCTTT. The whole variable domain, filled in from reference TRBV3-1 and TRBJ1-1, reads DTAVSQTPKYLVTQMGNDKSIKCEQNLGHDTMYWYKQDSKKFLKIMFSYNNKELIINETVPNRFSPKSPDKAHLNLHINSLELGDSAVYFCASSQFLGPANTEAFFGQGTRLTVV.

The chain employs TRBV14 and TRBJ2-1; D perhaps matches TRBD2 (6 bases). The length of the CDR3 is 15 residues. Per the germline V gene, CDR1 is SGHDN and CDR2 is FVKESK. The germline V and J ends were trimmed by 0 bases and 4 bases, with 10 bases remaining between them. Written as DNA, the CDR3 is TGTGCCAGCAGCCAAGATTGGGGGAGGTACAATGAGCAGTTCTTC. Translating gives CASSQDWGRYNEQFF.

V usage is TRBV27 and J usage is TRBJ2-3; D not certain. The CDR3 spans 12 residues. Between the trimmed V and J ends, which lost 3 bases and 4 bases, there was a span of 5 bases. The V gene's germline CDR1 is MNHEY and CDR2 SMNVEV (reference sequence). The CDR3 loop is CASSFSPDTQYF. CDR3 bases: TGTGCCAGCAGTTTCTCCCCAGATACGCAGTATTTT.

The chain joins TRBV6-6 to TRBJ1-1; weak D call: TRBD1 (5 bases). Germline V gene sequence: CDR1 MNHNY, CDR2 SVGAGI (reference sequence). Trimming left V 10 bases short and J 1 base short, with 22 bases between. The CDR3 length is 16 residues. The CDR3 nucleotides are TGTGCCACACTAGTCACAGGCATGCCAAAGAACACTGAAGCTTTCTTT. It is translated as CATLVTGMPKNTEAFF.

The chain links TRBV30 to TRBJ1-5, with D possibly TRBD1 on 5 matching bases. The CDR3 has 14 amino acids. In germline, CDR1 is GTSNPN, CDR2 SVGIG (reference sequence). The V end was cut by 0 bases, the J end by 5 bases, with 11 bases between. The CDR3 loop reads CAWSVGAGHQPQHF. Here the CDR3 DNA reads TGTGCCTGGAGTGTCGGCGCAGGGCATCAGCCCCAGCATTTT.

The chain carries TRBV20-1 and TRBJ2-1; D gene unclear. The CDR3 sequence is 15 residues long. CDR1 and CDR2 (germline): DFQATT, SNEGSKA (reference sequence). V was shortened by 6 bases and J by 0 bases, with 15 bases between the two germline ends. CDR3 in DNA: TGCAGTGCGAACCCAGCGCGGAGCTCCTACAATGAGCAGTTCTTC. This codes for CSANPARSSYNEQFF.

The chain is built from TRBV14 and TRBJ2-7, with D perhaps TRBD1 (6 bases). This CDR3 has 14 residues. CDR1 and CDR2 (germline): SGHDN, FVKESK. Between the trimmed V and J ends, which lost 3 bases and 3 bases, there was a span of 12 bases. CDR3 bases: TGTGCCAGCAGCCACTACAGGGCAGACTACGAGCAGTACTTC. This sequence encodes CASSHYRADYEQYF.

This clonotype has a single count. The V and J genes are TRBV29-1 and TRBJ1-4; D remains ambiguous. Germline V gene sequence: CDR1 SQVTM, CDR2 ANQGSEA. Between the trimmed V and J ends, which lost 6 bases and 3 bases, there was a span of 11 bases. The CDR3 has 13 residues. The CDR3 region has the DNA TGCAGCGTGCCATTGGACTCTAATGAAAAACTGTTTTTT. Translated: CSVPLDSNEKLFF.

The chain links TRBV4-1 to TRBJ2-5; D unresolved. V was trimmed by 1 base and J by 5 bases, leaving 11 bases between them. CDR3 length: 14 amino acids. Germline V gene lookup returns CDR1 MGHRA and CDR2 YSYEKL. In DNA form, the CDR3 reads TGCGCCAGCAGCCAAGTGGCCGGGTCGGAGACCCAGTACTTC. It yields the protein CASSQVAGSETQYF.

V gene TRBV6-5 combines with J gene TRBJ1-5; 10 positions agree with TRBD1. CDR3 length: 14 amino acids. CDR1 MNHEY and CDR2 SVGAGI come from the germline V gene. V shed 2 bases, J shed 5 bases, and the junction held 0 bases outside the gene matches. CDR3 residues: CASSYGQGDQPQHF. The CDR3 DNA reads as TGTGCCAGCAGTTACGGACAGGGGGATCAGCCCCAGCATTTT.